The sequence of this T cell receptor beta chain was determined in a study of shared clonotypes between healthy human individuals. General study results and limits: A small donor pool kept down the genetic and exposure-history diversity that was represented.

Across several immunoSEQ plates, the genomic DNA of each subset was split evenly. Data came from immunoSEQ multiplex PCR; TCRdb stores just in-frame clones and leaves some out. The repertoire holds around 2.1 million clones, with nearly 97% as singletons. The CDR3 is made up of 14 amino acids. Germline CDR1 is SGHTA and CDR2 is FQGNSA. Between the trimmed V and J ends, which lost 1 base and 8 bases, there was a span of 14 bases. Every contributor of samples was a Caucasian grown-up residing in Nashville, Tennessee. Concerning this clone: The antigen is unknown.

This TCR came from a man younger than 35 in good health. V gene TRBV7-2 combines with J gene TRBJ1-2; D is undetermined. Sequencing was carried out using naive CD4+ T cells sorted from blood. Subset: CD45RA+ positively selected. The CDR3 is CASSLELLADGYTF. The CDR3 DNA follows: TGTGCCAGCAGCTTAGAACTGTTGGCAGACGGCTACACCTTC.